This T cell receptor beta chain originates from a study of regulatory T cells in long-lasting Graves disease. Germline CDR1 and CDR2: LGHNT and FRNRAP. This CDR3 has 14 amino acids. Trimming pared 2 bases from V and 0 bases from J, leaving 6 bases between. About this clonotype itself: Its antigen is undetermined.

Study results and caveats: Among the persistent patients, 2,741 public clonotypes were shared, more than the roughly 970 shared among new patients.

The time point is: persistent/refractory GD, antithyroid drugs over 5 years with positive TRAb. PBMC RNA served as the TCR library source. Library construction for TCR beta used iRepertoire HTBI primers and Arm-PCR of CDR3 regions. MiXCR was run by TCRdb on the multiplex PCR reads, yielding one entry per CDR3 protein. The table shows 400,000 to 450,000 distinct CDR3 sequences, with less than 25% occurring only once. The sample consisted of peripheral blood mononuclear cells (PBMCs), taken when the disease was refractory, from a patient treated with antithyroid drugs. The clonotype was recovered from a female donor with Graves disease. The chain has TRBV12-5 and TRBJ2-3; D is unclear. The CDR3 here is CASGLTTSTDTQYF. CDR3 nucleotides: TGTGCTAGTGGTTTGACCACAAGCACAGATACGCAGTATTTT. Full variable domain (missing parts from reference TRBV12-5 and TRBJ2-3): DARVTQTPRHKVTEMGQEVTMRCQPILGHNTVFWYRQTMMQGLELLAYFRNRAPLDDSGMPKDRFSAEMPDATLATLKIQPSEPRDSAVYFCASGLTTSTDTQYFGPGTRLTVL.